This T cell receptor (beta chain) was captured in a study of OX40 agonist ivuxolimab in advanced cancers. Germline-derived CDR1 and CDR2 are SGHRS and YFSETQ. The CDR3 consists of 15 residues. Trimming left V 5 bases short and J 0 bases short, with 15 bases between. This clone was observed a single time. Produced via immunoSEQ multiplex PCR; TCRdb's table is partial and in-frame only. The table includes 33,000 or so clones, 70% to 90% detected once. The sequence was obtained from an adult with an advanced solid tumor such as melanoma, head and neck, liver or kidney cancer. This specimen was CD4+ or CD8+ T cells sorted from blood, taken in a trial of the OX40 agonist ivuxolimab. The J gene is TRBJ2-7, the V gene TRBV5-1; no firm D call. As DNA, the CDR3 is TGCGCCAGCAGTGAAGACATCGGTCTCTCCTACGAGCAGTACTTC. Translating gives CASSEDIGLSYEQYF. Combining the CDR3 with reference TRBV5-1 and TRBJ2-7 gives the whole variable domain KAGVTQTPRYLIKTRGQQVTLSCSPISGHRSVSWYQQTPGQGLQFLFEYFSETQRNKGNFPGRFSGRQFSNSRSEMNVSTLELGDSALYLCASSEDIGLSYEQYFGPGTRLTVT.